These T cell receptor beta chains were read from a single sample in a study of blood T cell repertoires in COVID-19. The method was immunoSEQ multiplex PCR; TCRdb's version includes in-frame clones alone and lacks a portion of them. The sample includes some 330,000 clones, 80% to 90% of them seen just once. Sequencing used PBMCs or T cells enriched from blood (not recorded which). The receptors were gathered from a man aged 25 to 40 who had recovered from COVID-19. CDR3s include the opening cysteine and the closing phenylalanine or tryptophan. Fields, in order: V gene, D gene, J gene, clone size, CDR3 protein. A D gene is named only where the DNA matches it firmly. Rows may omit the clone size; those that give it use once, few, many or a size class.

TRBV4-2,NA,TRBJ1-2,few,CASSQDAANYGYTF
TRBV19,TRBD1,TRBJ1-5,once,CASSPPGQGVNQPQHF
TRBV19,NA,TRBJ1-1,NA,CASSIRENTEAFF
TRBV18,TRBD1,TRBJ1-2,NA,CASSQGQGLDGYTF
TRBV4-1,TRBD2,TRBJ2-2,NA,CASSVPSGGADGELFF
TRBV30,NA,TRBJ1-2,NA,CAWSGDDFFWGFYGYTF
TRBV6-1,NA,TRBJ1-3,NA,CASSEEQYYGNTIYF
TRBV28,NA,TRBJ2-7,NA,CASSGRYEQYF
TRBV4-2,NA,TRBJ1-5,NA,CASSQEAARVSNQPQHF
TRBV30,TRBD2,TRBJ2-2,NA,CAWTLAGTNTGELFF